One sample yielded the 11 T cell receptor beta chains listed below, sequenced in a study of identical twins. TCRdb processed the 5' RACE reads anew with MiXCR; each CDR3 protein has one entry. The sample consists of some 690,000 distinct CDR3 sequences, around 20% of them appearing once. The sample also formed part of further work on T cells expressing NK-cell markers.

The sequencing sample was made of PBMCs. These receptor sequences come from a woman aged 18-35 years in good health.

This chain links TRBV7-3 with TRBJ2-3; weak D call: TRBD2 (5 bases). This CDR3 has 14 residues. V dropped 7 bases and J dropped 2 bases, with 13 bases sitting between them. The V gene's germline CDR1 is SGHTA and CDR2 FQGTGA. As DNA, the CDR3 is TGTGCCAGCACCCCGGGGATCCTCACAGATACGCAGTATTTT. It specifies CASTPGILTDTQYF.

The rearrangement uses TRBV5-1 and TRBJ2-7, with D perhaps TRBD1 (5 bases). Deletions cut 0 bases from V and 3 bases from J, with 10 bases between. The CDR3 is 14 residues long. The germline V gene has CDR1 SGHRS and CDR2 YFSETQ. For the CDR3, the DNA is TGCGCCAGCAGCTTGGGCCTGACAGTCTACGAGCAGTACTTC. Translated, it gives CASSLGLTVYEQYF.

The rearrangement uses TRBV27 and TRBJ2-7; 7 bases fit TRBD1. The CDR3 has 16 amino acids. V lost 0 bases, J lost 0 bases, and 5 bases stayed unmatched. Germline V CDR1 and CDR2: MNHEY, SMNVEV (reference sequence). Here the CDR3 DNA reads TGTGCCAGCAGTTTATCCCCGGGACAGATCTCCTACGAGCAGTACTTC. Protein product: CASSLSPGQISYEQYF.

V gene TRBV20-1 combines with J gene TRBJ2-7; 7 bases align to TRBD2. Germline V lookup: CDR1 DFQATT, CDR2 SNEGSKA (reference sequence). The CDR3 contains 14 residues. V lost 3 bases, J lost 0 bases, and 5 bases stayed unmatched. The CDR3 protein is CSASGGSTSYEQYF. CDR3 DNA sequence: TGCAGTGCTAGCGGGGGGTCCACCTCCTACGAGCAGTACTTC.

This clonotype was found a few times. The chain employs TRBV28 and TRBJ1-4; 7 bases map to TRBD1. Unmatched junction bases numbered 8, after V lost 6 bases and J lost 7 bases. The CDR3 loop spans 14 amino acids. Looked up from germline, CDR1 is MDHEN and CDR2 is SYDVKM. Here the CDR3 DNA reads TGTGCCAGCAGCCGACAGGGAGAGGGTGAAAAACTGTTTTTT. Protein sequence: CASSRQGEGEKLFF. Variable domain in full (rest from reference TRBV28 and TRBJ1-4): DVKVTQSSRYLVKRTGEKVFLECVQDMDHENMFWYRQDPGLGLRLIYFSYDVKMKEKGDIPEGYSVSREKKERFSLILESASTNQTSMYLCASSRQGEGEKLFFGSGTQLSVL.

This clonotype came up a few times. The chain joins TRBV20-1 to TRBJ2-1; unclear D gene. Germline lookup yields CDR1 DFQATT and CDR2 SNEGSKA (reference sequence). This CDR3 is built from 15 residues. V was clipped by 0 bases and J by 0 bases, with 9 bases between them. The CDR3 here is CSARDWNSSYNEQFF. The CDR3 nucleotides read TGCAGTGCTAGAGATTGGAACAGCTCCTACAATGAGCAGTTCTTC.

This chain uses TRBV20-1 with TRBJ2-6; D perhaps matches TRBD2 (6 bases). The length of the CDR3 is 16 residues. CDR1 DFQATT and CDR2 SNEGSKA come from the germline V gene (reference sequence). V lost 0 bases, J lost 2 bases, and 11 bases lay in between. This chain's CDR3 is CSARDRTGAGANVLTF. In DNA, the CDR3 is TGCAGTGCTAGAGATCGAACGGGGGCTGGGGCCAACGTCCTGACTTTC.

The chain uses TRBV20-1 and TRBJ1-2; D not certain. V was cut by 2 bases and J by 8 bases, with 12 bases left in between. CDR1 is DFQATT, CDR2 SNEGSKA, per germline (reference sequence). The CDR3 consists of 12 residues. The CDR3 coding sequence is TGCAGTGCTAGACCATCTCTTGGGGGCTACACCTTC. It encodes CSARPSLGGYTF.

This clonotype has more than one count but fewer than ten. The V call is TRBV6-1, the J call TRBJ2-7; 11 nucleotides agree with TRBD2. With V trimmed by 8 bases and J by 5 bases, 5 bases remained unmatched. CDR1 and CDR2 from the germline V gene are MNHNS and SASEGT. This CDR3 has 13 residues. The CDR3 bases are TGTGCCAGCTCGACTAGCGGGACCCACGAGCAGTACTTC. It codes for CASSTSGTHEQYF.

This clonotype was picked up a small number of times. The rearrangement joins TRBV15 to TRBJ1-1; TRBD1 might be the D (5 bases). Germline CDR1 and CDR2: LNHNV and YYDKDF (reference sequence). The CDR3 length is 13 residues. The germline V and J ends were trimmed by 3 bases and 1 base, with 6 bases remaining between them. The CDR3 loop is CATSRDTNTEAFF. In DNA form, the CDR3 reads TGTGCCACCAGCAGGGACACGAACACTGAAGCTTTCTTT.

This clonotype was detected ten times or more. The CDR3 DNA is TGTGCCAGCAGCACTATTAGCGGGAGCTTCTACGAGCAGTACTTC. This sequence encodes CASSTISGSFYEQYF. This chain links TRBV11-2 with TRBJ2-7; 9 bases match TRBD2. CDR1 is SGHAT, CDR2 FQNNGV, per germline. The CDR3 is 15 amino acids. V lost 5 bases, J lost 3 bases, and 8 bases stayed unmatched.